This T cell receptor (beta chain) derives from a study of shared clonotypes between healthy human individuals. General study points: Naive subsets typically showed greater estimated richness than memory subsets. Shared across a handful of donors were around 5% of the naive CD4 clonotypes.

Only Caucasian adults living in Nashville, Tennessee served as donors. The V gene's germline CDR1 is LGHNA and CDR2 YNFKEQ. The CDR3 has 13 residues. V lost 4 bases, J lost 3 bases, and 9 bases lay in between. This clone was picked up a small number of times. What it binds is not known. Template for every sorted-subset replicate PCR totaled about 200 ng DNA, around 33,000 T cell genomes. Some clones are missing from TCRdb's copy, which holds only in-frame ones; the method was immunoSEQ multiplex PCR. This sample has approximately 1.1 million clones, with approximately 80% found just once. The V gene is TRBV4-2, the J gene TRBJ1-1; D is perhaps TRBD1 (5 bases). Input material: memory CD4+ T cells from PBMCs. The subset denotes: CD45RA-negative fraction. The origin of this receptor is a man between 18 and 29 years old in good health. Some clones in this sample may be carry-over from other donors' samples. The CDR3 loop reads CASSRLQDTEAFF. In DNA, the CDR3 is TGTGCCAGCAGCCGACTACAGGACACTGAAGCTTTCTTT.